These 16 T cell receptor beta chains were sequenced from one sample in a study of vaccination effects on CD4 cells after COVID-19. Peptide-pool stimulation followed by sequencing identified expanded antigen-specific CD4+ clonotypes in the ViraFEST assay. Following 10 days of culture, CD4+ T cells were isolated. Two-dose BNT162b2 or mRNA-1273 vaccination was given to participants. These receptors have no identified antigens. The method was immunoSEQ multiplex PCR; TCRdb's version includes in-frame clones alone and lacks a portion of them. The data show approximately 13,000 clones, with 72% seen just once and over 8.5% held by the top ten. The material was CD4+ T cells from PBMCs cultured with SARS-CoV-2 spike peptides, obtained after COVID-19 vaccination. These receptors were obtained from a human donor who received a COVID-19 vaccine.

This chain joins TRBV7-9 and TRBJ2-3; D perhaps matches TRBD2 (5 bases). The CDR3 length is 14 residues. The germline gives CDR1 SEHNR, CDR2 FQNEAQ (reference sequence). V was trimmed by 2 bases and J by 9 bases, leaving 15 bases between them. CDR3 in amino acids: CASSLPGGIGTQYF. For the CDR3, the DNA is TGTGCCAGCAGCTTACCAGGAGGAATTGGGACGCAGTATTTT.

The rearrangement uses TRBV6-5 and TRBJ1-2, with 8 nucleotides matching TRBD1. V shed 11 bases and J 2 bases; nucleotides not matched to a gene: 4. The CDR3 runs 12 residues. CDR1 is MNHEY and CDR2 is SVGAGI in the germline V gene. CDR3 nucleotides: TGTGCCGGTAGACAGGGGAACTATGGCTACACCTTC. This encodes CAGRQGNYGYTF.

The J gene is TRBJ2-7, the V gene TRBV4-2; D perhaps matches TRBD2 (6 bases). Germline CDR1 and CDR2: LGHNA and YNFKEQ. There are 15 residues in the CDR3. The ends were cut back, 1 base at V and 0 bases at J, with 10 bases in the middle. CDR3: CASSQGGVVSYEQYF. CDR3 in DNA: TGTGCCAGCAGCCAAGGCGGGGTAGTCTCCTACGAGCAGTACTTC.

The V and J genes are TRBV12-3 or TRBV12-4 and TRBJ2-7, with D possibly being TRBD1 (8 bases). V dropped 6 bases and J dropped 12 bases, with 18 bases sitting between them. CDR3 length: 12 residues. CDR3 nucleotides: TGTGCCAGCAGCCAACGGGGAGGGACAGGGTACTTC. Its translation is CASSQRGGTGYF.

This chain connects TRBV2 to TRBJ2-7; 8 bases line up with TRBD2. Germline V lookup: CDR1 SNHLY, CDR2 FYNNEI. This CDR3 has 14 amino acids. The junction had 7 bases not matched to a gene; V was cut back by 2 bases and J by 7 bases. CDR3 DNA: TGTGCCAGCAGTGAACTGCGCGGGAGGTGGGAGCAGTACTTC. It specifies CASSELRGRWEQYF. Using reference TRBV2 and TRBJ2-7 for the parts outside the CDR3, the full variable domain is EPEVTQTPSHQVTQMGQEVILRCVPISNHLYFYWYRQILGQKVEFLVSFYNNEISEKSEIFDDQFSVERPDGSNFTLKIRSTKLEDSAMYFCASSELRGRWEQYFGPGTRLTVT.

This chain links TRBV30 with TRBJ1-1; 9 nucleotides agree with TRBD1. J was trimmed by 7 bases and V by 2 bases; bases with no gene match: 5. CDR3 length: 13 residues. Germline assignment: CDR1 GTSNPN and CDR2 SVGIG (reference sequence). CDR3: CAWSLGTGFEAFF. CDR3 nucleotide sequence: TGTGCCTGGAGTTTAGGGACAGGGTTTGAAGCTTTCTTT.

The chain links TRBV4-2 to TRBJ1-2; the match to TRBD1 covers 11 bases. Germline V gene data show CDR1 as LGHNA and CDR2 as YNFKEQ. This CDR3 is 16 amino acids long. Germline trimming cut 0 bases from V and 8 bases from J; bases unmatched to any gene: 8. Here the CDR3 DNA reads TGTGCCAGCAGCCAAGAGTGGACAGGGGGCTTAGTGGGCTACACCTTC. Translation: CASSQEWTGGLVGYTF.

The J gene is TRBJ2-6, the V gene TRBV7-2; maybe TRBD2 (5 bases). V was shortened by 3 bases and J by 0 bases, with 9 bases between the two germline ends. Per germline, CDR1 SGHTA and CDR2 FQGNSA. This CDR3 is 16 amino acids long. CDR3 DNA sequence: TGTGCCAGCAGCTTGGCCGGGATCTCTGGGGCCAACGTCCTGACTTTC. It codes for CASSLAGISGANVLTF.

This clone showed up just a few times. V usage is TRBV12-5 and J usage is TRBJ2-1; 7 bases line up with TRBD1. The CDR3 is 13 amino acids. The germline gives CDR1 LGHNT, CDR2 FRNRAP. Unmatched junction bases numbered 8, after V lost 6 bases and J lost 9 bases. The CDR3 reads CASGRDRVGEQFF. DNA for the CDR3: TGTGCTAGTGGCCGTGACAGGGTGGGTGAGCAGTTCTTC.

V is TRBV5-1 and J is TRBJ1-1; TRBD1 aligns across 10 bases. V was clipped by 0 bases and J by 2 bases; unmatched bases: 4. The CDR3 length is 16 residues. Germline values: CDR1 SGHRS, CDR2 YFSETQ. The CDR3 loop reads CASSLATGGRNTEAFF. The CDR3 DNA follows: TGCGCCAGCAGCTTGGCGACAGGGGGCAGAAACACTGAAGCTTTCTTT.

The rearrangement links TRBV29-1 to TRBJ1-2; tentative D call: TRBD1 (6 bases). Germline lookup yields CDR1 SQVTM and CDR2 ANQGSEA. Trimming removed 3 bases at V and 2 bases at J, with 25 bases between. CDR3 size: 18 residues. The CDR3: CSVDNDRLPAKINYGYTF. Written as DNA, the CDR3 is TGCAGCGTTGATAACGACAGGCTCCCTGCAAAGATAAACTATGGCTACACCTTC. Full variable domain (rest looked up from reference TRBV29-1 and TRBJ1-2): SAVISQKPSRDICQRGTSLTIQCQVDSQVTMMFWYRQQPGQSLTLIATANQGSEATYESGFVIDKFPISRPNLTFSTLTVSNMSPEDSSIYLCSVDNDRLPAKINYGYTFGSGTRLTVV.

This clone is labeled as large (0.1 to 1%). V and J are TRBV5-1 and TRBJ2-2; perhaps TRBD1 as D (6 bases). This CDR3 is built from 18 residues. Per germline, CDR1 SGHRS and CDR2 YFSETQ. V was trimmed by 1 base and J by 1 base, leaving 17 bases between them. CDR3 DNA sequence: TGCGCCAGCAGCTTGTACTGGGCATCGACAGGGAACACCGGGGAGCTGTTTTTT. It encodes CASSLYWASTGNTGELFF.

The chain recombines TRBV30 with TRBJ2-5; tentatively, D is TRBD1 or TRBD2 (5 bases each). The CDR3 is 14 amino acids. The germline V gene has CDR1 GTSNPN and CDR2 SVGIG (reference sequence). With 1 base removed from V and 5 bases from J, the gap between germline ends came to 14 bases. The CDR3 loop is CAWSAGHDGETQYF. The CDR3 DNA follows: TGTGCCTGGAGTGCGGGGCACGACGGGGAGACCCAGTACTTC.

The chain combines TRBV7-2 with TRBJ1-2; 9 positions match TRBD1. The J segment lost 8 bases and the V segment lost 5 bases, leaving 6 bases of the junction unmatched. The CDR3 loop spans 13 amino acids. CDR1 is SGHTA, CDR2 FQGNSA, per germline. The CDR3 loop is CASSPGTGKGYTF. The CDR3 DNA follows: TGTGCCAGCAGCCCCGGGACAGGGAAGGGCTACACCTTC.

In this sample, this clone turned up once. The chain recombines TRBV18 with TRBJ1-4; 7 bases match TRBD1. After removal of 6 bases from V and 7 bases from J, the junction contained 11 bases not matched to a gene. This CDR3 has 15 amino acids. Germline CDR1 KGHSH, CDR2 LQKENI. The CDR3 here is CASSRDSLPGEKLFF. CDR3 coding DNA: TGTGCCAGCTCTCGGGACAGCCTCCCTGGTGAAAAACTGTTTTTT.

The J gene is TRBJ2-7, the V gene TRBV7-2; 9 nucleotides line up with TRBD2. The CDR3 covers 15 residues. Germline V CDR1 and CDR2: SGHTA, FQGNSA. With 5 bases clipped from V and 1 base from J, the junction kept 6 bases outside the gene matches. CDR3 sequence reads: CASSLDSGGSYEQYF. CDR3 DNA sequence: TGTGCCAGCAGCCTAGACAGCGGGGGGTCCTACGAGCAGTACTTC.